This T cell receptor beta chain was identified in a study of OX40 agonist ivuxolimab in advanced cancers. Study details: Patients assigned to dose escalation were diagnosed with hepatocellular carcinoma, melanoma, renal cell or head and neck cancer.

To note about this clone: The antigen remains unidentified.

A history of autoimmune disease or systemic immunosuppression excluded patients. Study-wide results and caveats: Those patients achieving a partial response at 0.1-3.0 mg/kg showed among the lowest clonal expansion. The study observed clonal expansion of CD4+ and CD8+ blood T cells by week 6 at 0.1 to 3.0 mg/kg.

Data came from immunoSEQ multiplex PCR; TCRdb stores just in-frame clones and leaves some out. The sample consists of about 80,000 clones, 85% to 90% of them appearing once. CDR1 is MNHNS, CDR2 SASEGT, per germline. The ends were cut back, 6 bases at V and 4 bases at J, with 14 bases in the middle. The CDR3 has 14 amino acids. The chain has TRBV6-1 and TRBJ2-3; D might be TRBD1 or TRBD2, each matching 5 bases. The sequenced sample was CD4+ or CD8+ T cells sorted from blood, obtained in a trial of the OX40 agonist ivuxolimab. The TCR originated in an adult with an advanced solid tumor such as melanoma, head and neck, liver or kidney cancer. CDR3: CASSVNRDPDTQYF. The CDR3 nucleotides read TGTGCCAGCAGCGTTAACCGGGACCCAGATACGCAGTATTTT.